What follows are 24 T cell receptor beta chains derived from one specimen sequenced in a study of T cell responses to AZD1222 COVID-19 vaccine. Generated by immunoSEQ multiplex PCR, the TCRdb table keeps only in-frame clones and is missing some. The sample contains roughly 72,000 clones, 88% of which appear only once. This material consisted of peripheral blood, taken 28 days after the second dose of the MenACWY control vaccine. The source is an adult who received the MenACWY meningococcal vaccine as a control.

The chain carries TRBV6-4 and TRBJ1-4; D not resolved. V lost 4 bases, J lost 3 bases, and 6 bases lay in between. CDR1 is MRHNA and CDR2 is SNTAGT in the germline V gene. The CDR3 has 13 residues. The CDR3 DNA follows: TGTGCCAGCAGTGCCACGGCTAATGAAAAACTGTTTTTT. It codes for CASSATANEKLFF.

The V call is TRBV2, the J call TRBJ1-1; 8 bases map to TRBD1. Germline lookup yields CDR1 SNHLY and CDR2 FYNNEI. This CDR3 spans 14 amino acids. Germline trimming cut 6 bases from V and 6 bases from J; bases unmatched to any gene: 9. Here the CDR3 DNA reads TGTGCCAGCAGCGACAGGACAGGGCAAGCTGAAGCTTTCTTT. This sequence encodes CASSDRTGQAEAFF.

This clone appeared once. This chain links TRBV7-6 with TRBJ2-7; the D is unclear. There are 13 residues in the CDR3. Germline V lookup: CDR1 SGHVS, CDR2 FNYEAQ. The V gene lost 5 bases and the J gene lost 3 bases, with 11 bases spanning the gap. The chain's CDR3 is CASSTGRIYEQYF. CDR3 DNA: TGTGCCAGCAGCACTGGACGGATCTACGAGCAGTACTTC.

This chain connects TRBV6-6 to TRBJ1-5, with D hard to call. V lost 2 bases to trimming and J lost 2 bases, with 13 bases between them. The CDR3 contains 16 residues. In germline, CDR1 is MNHNY, CDR2 SVGAGI (reference sequence). This CDR3 is CASSYTLSIRNQPQHF. In DNA, the CDR3 is TGTGCCAGCAGTTACACACTAAGTATACGCAATCAGCCCCAGCATTTT.

The chain employs TRBV7-9 and TRBJ1-1; D remains ambiguous. CDR3 size: 12 residues. V lost 1 base, J lost 7 bases, and 7 bases lay in between. In germline, CDR1 is SEHNR, CDR2 FQNEAQ (reference sequence). In DNA, the CDR3 is TGTGCCAGCAGCTTAGTTCAGCTTGAAGCTTTCTTT. It specifies CASSLVQLEAFF.

The chain couples TRBV29-1 to TRBJ1-1; TRBD1 is a possible D gene (5 bases). Germline CDR1 is SQVTM and CDR2 is ANQGSEA. The length of the CDR3 is 12 residues. Trimming took off 6 bases at V and 1 base at J, with 9 bases between the two ends. The CDR3 nucleotides are TGCAGCGTGCGACAGTCGAACACTGAAGCTTTCTTT. This encodes CSVRQSNTEAFF. Variable domain in full (rest from reference TRBV29-1 and TRBJ1-1): SAVISQKPSRDICQRGTSLTIQCQVDSQVTMMFWYRQQPGQSLTLIATANQGSEATYESGFVIDKFPISRPNLTFSTLTVSNMSPEDSSIYLCSVRQSNTEAFFGQGTRLTVV.

V and J are TRBV6-2 or TRBV6-3 and TRBJ2-3; no firm D call. Germline CDR1 and CDR2: MNHEY and SVGEGT. V lost 1 base, J lost 0 bases, and 11 bases lay in between. The CDR3 sequence is 16 residues long. CDR3: CASSYWAIPSTDTQYF. The CDR3 bases are TGTGCCAGCAGTTACTGGGCGATACCTAGCACAGATACGCAGTATTTT.

The chain uses TRBV4-3 and TRBJ1-4; 7 bases line up with TRBD1. Germline loops: CDR1 LGHNA, CDR2 YSLEER. The J segment lost 7 bases and the V segment lost 3 bases, leaving 5 bases of the junction unmatched. The CDR3 loop spans 14 amino acids. CDR3: CASSQSTGIEKLFF. The CDR3 DNA sequence: TGCGCCAGCAGCCAGTCGACAGGGATTGAAAAACTGTTTTTT.

This clone was observed once. The chain uses TRBV12-3 or TRBV12-4 and TRBJ1-6; D unclear. The CDR3 is 12 residues long. The V and J ends lost 4 bases and 7 bases respectively, with 5 bases between them. The CDR3 spells CASSWGNSPLHF. The CDR3 region has the DNA TGTGCCAGCAGTTGGGGAAATTCACCCCTCCACTTT.

The chain couples TRBV6-5 to TRBJ2-7, with a weak D call TRBD2 (6 bases). Germline lookup yields CDR1 MNHEY and CDR2 SVGAGI. The CDR3 runs to 16 residues. Trimming took off 4 bases at V and 3 bases at J, with 19 bases between the two ends. CDR3 region: CASSSNRASDFYEQYF. CDR3 DNA: TGTGCCAGCAGTTCTAATCGGGCTAGCGATTTCTACGAGCAGTACTTC.

The table lists this clone with a count of one. The chain links TRBV3-1 (or the pseudogene TRBV3-2) to TRBJ1-5; the D is unclear. Germline V gene sequence: CDR1 LGHDT, CDR2 YNNKEL (reference sequence). The CDR3 covers 15 residues. V shed 1 base and J shed 0 bases, with 7 bases lying between them. DNA for the CDR3: TGTGCCAGCAGCCAAGGTCTGTATAGCAATCAGCCCCAGCATTTT. It is translated as CASSQGLYSNQPQHF.

The rearrangement uses TRBV4-3 and TRBJ2-2; D is unclear. Per germline, CDR1 LGHNA and CDR2 YSLEER. V lost 0 bases, J lost 4 bases, and 12 bases lay in between. The CDR3 runs to 16 residues. The CDR3 region has the DNA TGCGCCAGCAGCCAAGACGGTAGGGCCGCCACCGGGGAGCTGTTTTTT. It yields the protein CASSQDGRAATGELFF.

The chain has TRBV5-4 and TRBJ1-5; D gene ambiguous. V shed 3 bases and J shed 5 bases, with 9 bases lying between them. The germline gives CDR1 SGHNT, CDR2 YYREEE (reference sequence). This CDR3 contains 13 residues. In nucleotides, the CDR3 is TGTGCCAGCAGCTCGAATTTGGATCAGCCCCAGCATTTT. This translates into CASSSNLDQPQHF.

This chain joins TRBV5-8 and TRBJ2-3; D is ambiguous. This CDR3 is 15 amino acids long. Trimming pared 0 bases from V and 3 bases from J, leaving 11 bases between. CDR1 SGHTS and CDR2 YDEGEE come from the germline V gene. CDR3 in DNA: TGTGCCAGCAGCTTGGGTCCCCTCCGGACAGATACGCAGTATTTT. It encodes CASSLGPLRTDTQYF.

This clone was recorded once. The chain links TRBV6-1 to TRBJ1-2, with TRBD1 matching over 7 bases. V gave up 4 bases and J gave up 5 bases; unmatched junction bases: 16. The germline gives CDR1 MNHNS, CDR2 SASEGT. This CDR3 has 17 residues. DNA for the CDR3: TGTGCCAGCAGTGGTAGGGACAGCCTCCCCGCGGGGTATGGCTACACCTTC. Translating it yields CASSGRDSLPAGYGYTF.

This chain links TRBV29-1 with TRBJ2-6, with 11 bases that match TRBD1. Germline assignment: CDR1 SQVTM and CDR2 ANQGSEA. The CDR3 runs to 17 residues. The junction had 9 bases not matched to a gene; V was cut back by 8 bases and J by 0 bases. The CDR3 DNA reads TGCAGCATCCTCGGGACAGGGGGTTCCTCTGGGGCCAACGTCCTGACTTTC. Translation: CSILGTGGSSGANVLTF.

The CDR3, as DNA: TGTGCCAGCAGCGTAGAGAAGGGGGGCCCGTTTGGCCGCGAGCAGTACTTC. Its protein product is CASSVEKGGPFGREQYF. V is TRBV9 and J is TRBJ2-7, with D possibly called TRBD1 or TRBD2 (6 bases each). This CDR3 region has 17 residues. Germline assignment: CDR1 SGDLS and CDR2 YYNGEE. Trimming cost V 0 bases and J 6 bases, with 22 bases left between them.

This clone was recorded once. The rearrangement links TRBV19 to TRBJ1-3; no firm D call. Per the germline V gene, CDR1 is LNHDA and CDR2 is SQIVND (reference sequence). CDR3 size: 16 residues. V shed 6 bases and J shed 0 bases, with 15 bases lying between them. Here the CDR3 reads CASSPSGGSSGNTIYF. The DNA for the CDR3 is TGTGCCAGTAGCCCCTCCGGTGGGAGCTCTGGAAACACCATATATTTT.

The chain carries TRBV28 and TRBJ1-6; possible D gene TRBD1, 5 bases. The CDR3 runs 14 residues. Trimming left V 5 bases short and J 9 bases short, with 14 bases between. Germline V gene data show CDR1 as MDHEN and CDR2 as SYDVKM. CDR3 loop: CASSPPDTPSPLHF. DNA for the CDR3: TGTGCCAGCAGTCCCCCGGACACGCCTTCACCCCTCCACTTT.

The genes are TRBV19 and TRBJ2-2; TRBD1 matches 7 bases. Per the germline V gene, CDR1 is LNHDA and CDR2 is SQIVND (reference sequence). This CDR3 has 13 residues. Trimming at V came to 6 bases and at J to 6 bases, leaving 4 bases not matched to a gene. Here the CDR3 DNA reads TGTGCCAGTAGCCTGACAGGGCCCGGGGAGCTGTTTTTT. Amino acid sequence: CASSLTGPGELFF.

The rearrangement links TRBV5-1 to TRBJ1-4, with D hard to call. Germline V gene lookup returns CDR1 SGHRS and CDR2 YFSETQ. The CDR3 totals 14 residues. The V end was cut by 4 bases, the J end by 3 bases, with 10 bases between. The CDR3 protein is CASSQDEANEKLFF. CDR3 bases: TGCGCCAGCAGCCAGGATGAAGCTAATGAAAAACTGTTTTTT.

The V call is TRBV2, the J call TRBJ2-4; D unclear. This CDR3 contains 14 residues. Germline V gives CDR1 SNHLY, CDR2 FYNNEI. Trimming cost V 6 bases and J 0 bases, with 9 bases left between them. CDR3 bases: TGTGCCAGCAGGACGGAGCTAGCCAAAAACATTCAGTACTTC. Amino acids: CASRTELAKNIQYF.

This chain joins TRBV7-9 and TRBJ1-2; 7 bases map to TRBD1. CDR3 length: 17 residues. The junction had 8 bases not matched to a gene; V was cut back by 1 base and J by 0 bases. Germline CDR1 SEHNR, CDR2 FQNEAQ (reference sequence). For the CDR3, the DNA is TGTGCCAGCAGCTTAGGCCCGGGGACAGATACTAACTATGGCTACACCTTC. Amino acid sequence: CASSLGPGTDTNYGYTF. The whole variable domain, remainder taken from reference TRBV7-9 and TRBJ1-2, is DTGVSQNPRHKITKRGQNVTFRCDPISEHNRLYWYRQTLGQGPEFLTYFQNEAQLEKSRLLSDRFSAERPKGSFSTLEIQRTEQGDSAMYLCASSLGPGTDTNYGYTFGSGTRLTVV.

This clone came up once. V is TRBV29-1 and J is TRBJ1-1; D unresolved. V was clipped by 8 bases and J by 6 bases, with 16 bases between them. Germline CDR1 reads SQVTM; CDR2 reads ANQGSEA. The CDR3 length is 12 residues. DNA for the CDR3: TGCAGCACGGTCCGGAATGGGGCTGAAGCTTTCTTT. Translation gives CSTVRNGAEAFF.